The clone carrying this T cell receptor (beta chain) was counted many times. Its target is not known. These data are taken from a study of identical twins. The study's findings and limits: Insertions were reduced in abundant cord blood beta clonotypes but not in memory repertoires. Rather than following the same donors, the conclusions depended on cross-sectional statistical analysis.

Trimming took off 3 bases at V and 3 bases at J, with 13 bases between the two ends. CDR1 LGHDT and CDR2 YNNKEL come from the germline V gene (reference sequence). The CDR3 spans 15 residues. Unique molecular identifiers were present on the cDNA, and a universal primer site came from template switching. TCRdb fed the 5' RACE reads into MiXCR, producing one record per CDR3 protein. The sample lists about 260,000 distinct CDR3 sequences; 5.5% to 7% were seen once. These data were also reused for a study on yellow fever vaccine responses in identical twins. As that report states: Reportedly, twins' vaccine T cell responses looked partly convergent and partly personalized.

Sequences were obtained from memory (CD45RO+) T cells sorted from blood. The chain uses TRBV3-1 and TRBJ2-3; D could derive from TRBD1 or TRBD2 (6 bases each). This receptor was taken from a woman aged 18-30 years in good health. CDR3 coding DNA: TGTGCCAGCAGCCAGGACCTAGGGGGGACAGATACGCAGTATTTT. This translates into CASSQDLGGTDTQYF.